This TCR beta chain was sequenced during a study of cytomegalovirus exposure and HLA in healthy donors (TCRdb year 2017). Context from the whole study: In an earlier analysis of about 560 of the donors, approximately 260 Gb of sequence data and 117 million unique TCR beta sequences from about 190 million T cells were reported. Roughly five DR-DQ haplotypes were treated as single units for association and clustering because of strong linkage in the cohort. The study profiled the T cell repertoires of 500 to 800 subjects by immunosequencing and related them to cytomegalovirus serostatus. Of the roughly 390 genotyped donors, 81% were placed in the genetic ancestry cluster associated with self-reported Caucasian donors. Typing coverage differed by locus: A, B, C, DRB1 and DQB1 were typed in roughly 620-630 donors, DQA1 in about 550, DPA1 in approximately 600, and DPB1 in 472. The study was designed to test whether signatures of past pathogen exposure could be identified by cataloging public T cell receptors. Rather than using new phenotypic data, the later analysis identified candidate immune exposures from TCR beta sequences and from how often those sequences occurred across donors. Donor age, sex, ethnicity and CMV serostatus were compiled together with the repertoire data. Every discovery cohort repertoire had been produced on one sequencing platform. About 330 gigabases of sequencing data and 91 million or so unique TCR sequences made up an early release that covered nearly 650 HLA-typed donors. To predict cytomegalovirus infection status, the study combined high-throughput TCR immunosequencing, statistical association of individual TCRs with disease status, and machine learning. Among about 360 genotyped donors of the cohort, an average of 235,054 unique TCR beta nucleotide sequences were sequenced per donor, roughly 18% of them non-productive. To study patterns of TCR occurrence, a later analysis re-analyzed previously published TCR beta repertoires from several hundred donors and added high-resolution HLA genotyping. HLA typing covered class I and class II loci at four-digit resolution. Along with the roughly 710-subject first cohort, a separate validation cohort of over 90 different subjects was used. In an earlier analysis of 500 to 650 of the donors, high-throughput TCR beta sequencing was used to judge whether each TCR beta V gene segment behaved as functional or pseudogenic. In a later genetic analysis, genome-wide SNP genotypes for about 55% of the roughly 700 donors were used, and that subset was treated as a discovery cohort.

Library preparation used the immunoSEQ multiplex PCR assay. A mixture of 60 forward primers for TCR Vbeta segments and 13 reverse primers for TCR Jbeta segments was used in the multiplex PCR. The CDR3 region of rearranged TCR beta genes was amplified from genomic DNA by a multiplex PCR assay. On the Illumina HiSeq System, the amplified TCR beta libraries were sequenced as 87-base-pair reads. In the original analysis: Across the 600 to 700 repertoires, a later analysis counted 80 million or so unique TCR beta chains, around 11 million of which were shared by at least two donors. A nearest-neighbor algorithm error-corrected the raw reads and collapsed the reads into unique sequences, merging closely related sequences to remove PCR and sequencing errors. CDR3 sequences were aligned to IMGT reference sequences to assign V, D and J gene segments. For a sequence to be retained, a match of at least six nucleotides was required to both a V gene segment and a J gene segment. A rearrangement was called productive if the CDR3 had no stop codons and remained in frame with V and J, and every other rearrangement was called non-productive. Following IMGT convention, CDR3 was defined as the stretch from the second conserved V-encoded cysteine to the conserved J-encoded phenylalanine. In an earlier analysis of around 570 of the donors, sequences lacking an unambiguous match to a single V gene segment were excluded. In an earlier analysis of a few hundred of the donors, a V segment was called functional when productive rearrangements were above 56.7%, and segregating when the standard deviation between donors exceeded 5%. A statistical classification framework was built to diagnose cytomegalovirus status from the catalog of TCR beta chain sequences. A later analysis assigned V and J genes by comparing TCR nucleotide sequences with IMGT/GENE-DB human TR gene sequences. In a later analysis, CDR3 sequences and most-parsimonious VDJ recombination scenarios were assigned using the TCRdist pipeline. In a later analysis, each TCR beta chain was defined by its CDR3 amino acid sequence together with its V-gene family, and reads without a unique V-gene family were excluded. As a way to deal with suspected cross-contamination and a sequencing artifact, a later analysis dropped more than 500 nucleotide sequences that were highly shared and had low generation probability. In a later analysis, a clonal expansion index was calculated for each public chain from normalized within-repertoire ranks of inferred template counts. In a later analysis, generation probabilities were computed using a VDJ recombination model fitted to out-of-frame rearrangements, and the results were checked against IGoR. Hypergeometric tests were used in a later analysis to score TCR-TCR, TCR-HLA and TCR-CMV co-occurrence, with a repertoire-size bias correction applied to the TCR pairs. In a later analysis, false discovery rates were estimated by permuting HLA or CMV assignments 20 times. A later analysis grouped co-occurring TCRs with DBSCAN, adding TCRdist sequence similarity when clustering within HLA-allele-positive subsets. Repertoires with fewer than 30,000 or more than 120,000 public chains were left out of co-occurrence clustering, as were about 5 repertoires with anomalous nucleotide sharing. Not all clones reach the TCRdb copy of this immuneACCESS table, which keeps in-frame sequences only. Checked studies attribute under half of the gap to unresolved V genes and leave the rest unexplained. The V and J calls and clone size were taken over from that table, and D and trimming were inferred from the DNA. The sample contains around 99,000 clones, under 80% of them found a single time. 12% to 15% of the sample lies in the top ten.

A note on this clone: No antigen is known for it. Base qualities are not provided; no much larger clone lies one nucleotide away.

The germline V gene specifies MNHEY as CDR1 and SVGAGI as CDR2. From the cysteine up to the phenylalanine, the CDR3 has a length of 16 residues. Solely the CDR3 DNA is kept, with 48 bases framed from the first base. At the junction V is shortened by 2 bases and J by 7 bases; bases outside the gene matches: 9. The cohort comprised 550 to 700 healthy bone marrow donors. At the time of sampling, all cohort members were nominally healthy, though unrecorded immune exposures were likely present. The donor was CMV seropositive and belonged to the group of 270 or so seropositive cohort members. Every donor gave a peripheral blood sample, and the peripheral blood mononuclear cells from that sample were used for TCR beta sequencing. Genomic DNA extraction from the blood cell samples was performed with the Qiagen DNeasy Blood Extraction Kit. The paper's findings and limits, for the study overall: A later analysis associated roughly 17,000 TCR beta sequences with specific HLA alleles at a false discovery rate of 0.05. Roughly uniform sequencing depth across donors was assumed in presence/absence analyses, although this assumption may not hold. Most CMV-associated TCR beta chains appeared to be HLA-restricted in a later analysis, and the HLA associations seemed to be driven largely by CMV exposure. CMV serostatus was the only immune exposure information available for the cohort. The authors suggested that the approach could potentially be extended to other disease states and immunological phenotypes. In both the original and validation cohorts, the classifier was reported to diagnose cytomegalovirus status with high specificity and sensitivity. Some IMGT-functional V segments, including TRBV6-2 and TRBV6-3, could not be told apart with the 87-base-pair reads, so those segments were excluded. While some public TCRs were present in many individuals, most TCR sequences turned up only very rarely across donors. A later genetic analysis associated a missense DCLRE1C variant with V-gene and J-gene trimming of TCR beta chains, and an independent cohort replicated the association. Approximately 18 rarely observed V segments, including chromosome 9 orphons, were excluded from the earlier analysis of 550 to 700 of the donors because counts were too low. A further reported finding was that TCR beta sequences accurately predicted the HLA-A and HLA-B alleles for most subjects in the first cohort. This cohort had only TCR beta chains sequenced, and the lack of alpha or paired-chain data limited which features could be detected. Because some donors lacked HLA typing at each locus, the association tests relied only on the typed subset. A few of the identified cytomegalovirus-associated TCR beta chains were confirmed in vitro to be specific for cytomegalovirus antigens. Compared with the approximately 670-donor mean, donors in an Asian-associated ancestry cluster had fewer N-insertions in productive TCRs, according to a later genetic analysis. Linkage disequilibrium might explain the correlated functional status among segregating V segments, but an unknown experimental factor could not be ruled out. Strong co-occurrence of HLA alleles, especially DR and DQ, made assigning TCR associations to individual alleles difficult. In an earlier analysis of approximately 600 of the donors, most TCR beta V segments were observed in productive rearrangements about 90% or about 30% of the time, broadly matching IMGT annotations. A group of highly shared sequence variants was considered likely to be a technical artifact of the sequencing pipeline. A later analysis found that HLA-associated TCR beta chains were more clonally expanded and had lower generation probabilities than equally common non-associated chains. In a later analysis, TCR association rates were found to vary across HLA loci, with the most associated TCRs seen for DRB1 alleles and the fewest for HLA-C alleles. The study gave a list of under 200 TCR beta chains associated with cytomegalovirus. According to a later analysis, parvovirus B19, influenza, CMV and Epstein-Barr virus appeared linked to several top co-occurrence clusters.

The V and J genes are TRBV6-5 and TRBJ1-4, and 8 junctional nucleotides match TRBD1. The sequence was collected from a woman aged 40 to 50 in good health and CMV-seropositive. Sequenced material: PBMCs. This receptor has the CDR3 CASSYTYRGRAEKLFF. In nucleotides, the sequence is TGTGCCAGCAGTTACACATACAGGGGGAGGGCTGAAAAACTGTTTTTT.